This TCR beta chain comes out of a study of vaccination effects on CD4 cells after COVID-19. Only in-frame clones appear in the TCRdb table, and some are missing; sequencing was by immunoSEQ multiplex PCR. The data hold roughly 76,000 clones, with roughly 72% observed a single time. Pools of viral peptides were used by the ViraFEST assay to expand antigen-specific CD4+ T cells ahead of sequencing. Isolation of CD4+ T cells took place after nine to ten days of culture. Both day 3 and day 7 saw half the medium replaced with IL-2 medium. Turning to this clone: Its matching antigen is unknown.

Germline CDR1 is LNHDA and CDR2 is SQIVND (reference sequence). The CDR3 has 13 amino acids. The germline V and J ends were trimmed by 1 base and 9 bases, with 10 bases remaining between them. The J gene is TRBJ2-4, the V gene TRBV19; D is undetermined. The sequence came from a human donor who received a COVID-19 vaccine. The sample here was CD4+ T cells from PBMCs cultured with HCoV-229E spike peptides, taken before COVID-19 vaccination. Here the CDR3 reads CASSIVELGIQYF. The CDR3, as DNA: TGTGCCAGTAGTATAGTTGAGTTAGGCATTCAGTACTTC.